The TCR beta chain described here comes from a study of CD8+ T cells in alopecia areata. Noted treatment: oral pan-JAK inhibitor, 5-10 mg twice daily. Lesional scalp punch biopsies and peripheral blood came from alopecia areata patients. There are a few counts of this clone. Its antigen remains unidentified. Sequence at one end of the junction differs from germline and may be a read error. RNA was extracted and reverse transcribed into cDNA as the sequencing template. TCRdb's copy holds only in-frame clones and misses some; the assay was immunoSEQ multiplex PCR. The sample yields about 200,000 clones, under 40% seen once. This CDR3 has 13 amino acids. Study-wide results and limits: Researchers report lesional scalp, most notably alopecia totalis/universalis, outstripped normal scalp in clonality.

The chain is built from TRBV23-1 and TRBJ2-7; D is possibly TRBD1 (6 bases). TRBV23-1 is sorted into the ORF group, with uncertain function. The input for sequencing was CD4+ T cells sorted from blood, taken at week 34, from a patient treated with tofacitinib. The clonotype comes from a human donor with alopecia areata. CDR3 region: CASSQSGDTRVSF. The CDR3 DNA follows: TGCGCCAGCAGTCAATCGGGGGACACTCGGGTCAGCTTC.